This T cell receptor (beta chain) appears in the sequencing data of a study of shared clonotypes between healthy human individuals (dated by TCRdb to 2018 to 2020). For context, the study as a whole: Three men and two women, aged 18 to 49 years, made up the cohort. For each donor, CD4 naive and CD4 memory were each run on three plates, CD8 naive on two plates, and CD8 memory on one plate. Blood TCR repertoires of five healthy adults were deeply sequenced to estimate repertoire size and the extent of clonotype sharing between individuals. Libraries were prepared and TCR repertoires were sequenced by different laboratories using diverse techniques, in order to increase sequencing depth and limit assay-specific biases. Each donor's leukapheresis produced roughly between roughly 0.85 and 9.5 billion PBMCs.

What the authors observed across the whole study: The genetic and exposure-history diversity represented was limited by the small number of donors. Pairwise subsampling indicated that sequencing depth was expected to affect the degree of clonotype sharing among donors. Clonotypes shared by all four sorted-subset donors showed higher generation probabilities than non-shared clonotypes. Only blood was sampled, and tissue TCR repertoires likely differ from those in blood. Even with the large sequencing depth, rarefaction of the sorted-subset datasets indicated that sequencing was incomplete. Roughly 5% of naive CD4, more than 3% of naive CD8, approximately 2% of memory CD4, and over 0.35% of memory CD8 clonotypes were shared across several donors. Estimated clonotype richness was generally larger for naive than for memory subsets.

The donors were healthy, HIV-negative adults who had no recently reported acute infections or vaccinations. All donors were Caucasian adults living in Nashville, Tennessee, USA. CD4+ T cells were enriched by magnetic negative selection; naive cells were then positively selected on CD45RA, and the negative fraction formed the memory subset. After blood collection by leukapheresis, PBMCs were isolated using Ficoll-Histopaque density gradient centrifugation and then cryopreserved in the vapor phase of liquid nitrogen. Purity and quantity of every magnetically sorted T cell population were checked by analytical flow cytometry. Genomic DNA was isolated from every sorted fraction and measured by UV absorbance on a Nanodrop 2000c. TCR CDR3 regions were amplified from genomic DNA by multiplex PCR using the deep immunoSEQ assay. Extracted genomic DNA from each cell subset was distributed evenly across all wells of several immunoSEQ 96-well plates, and each plate was treated as a replicate. Each replicate PCR for sorted subsets received roughly 200 ng genomic DNA, equal to tens of thousands of T cell genomes. The purified libraries were quantified using a Qubit 3.0 fluorometer, sized with a Bioanalyzer 2100, and then quantified again using the KAPA Library Quantification kit. Every immunoSEQ 96-well plate was sequenced on a separate single-read 150-cycle Illumina NextSeq 550 flow cell. Regarding the original processing steps: Because only junctional sequences without quality scores were contained in the immunoSEQ output, filtering matching that applied to full-length reads could not be performed. Sequences were annotated with PyIR, a Python wrapper for IgBLAST v1.9, and V/J genes and CDR3 were assigned using IMGT germline references. Reads were filtered out if the reads had weak V/J assignments (E-value above 1e-6), no CDR3, stop codons, out-of-frame junctions, or ambiguous translated residues. A V3J clonotype was defined by an identical inferred V gene, J gene, and CDR3 amino acid sequence. The percentage overlap between two repertoires was calculated by dividing the number of shared unique clonotypes by the size of the smaller repertoire. RTK rarefaction, the Chao1 estimator, and Recon v2.1 estimates of unobserved clonotypes were used to assess repertoire richness. For all TCRbeta clonotypes obtained by the gDNA method from four donors, generation probabilities were computed with OLGA. Here the immuneACCESS table is served through TCRdb, limited to in-frame sequences with V and J called. Missing clones are a known gap in these copies; in checked studies unresolved V genes cover under half, and the rest lacks a known reason. That table supplies the V and J calls and clone size; D and trimming were determined from the DNA. Recorded for this sample are fewer than 1.4 million clones; 75% to 85% of them occurred a single time. More than 0.55% of the sample comes from the top ten.

With respect to this clone: Its antigen is still unknown. There are no base qualities to consult, and no much larger clone falls within one base.

For CDR1 and CDR2, the germline V gene lists MDHEN and SYDVKM. Unmatched junction bases come to 3, with V trimmed by 10 bases and J by 6 bases. The CDR3 spans 11 residues, from the cysteine through the phenylalanine. Only CDR3 DNA remains: 33 bases, in frame from the first base. The clonotype was recovered from a man aged 18 to 29 in good health. Some clones in this sample may be carry-over from other donors' samples. The sequenced material came from memory CD4+ T cells from PBMCs. Sample cell subset or site, as interpreted from the label and publication: CD45RA-negative fraction. In this chain, TRBV28 is recombined with TRBJ2-1; TRBD1 matches 7 bases in the middle. The CDR3 region reads CAIGTVNEQFF. The DNA is as follows: TGTGCCATTGGGACAGTCAATGAGCAGTTCTTC.